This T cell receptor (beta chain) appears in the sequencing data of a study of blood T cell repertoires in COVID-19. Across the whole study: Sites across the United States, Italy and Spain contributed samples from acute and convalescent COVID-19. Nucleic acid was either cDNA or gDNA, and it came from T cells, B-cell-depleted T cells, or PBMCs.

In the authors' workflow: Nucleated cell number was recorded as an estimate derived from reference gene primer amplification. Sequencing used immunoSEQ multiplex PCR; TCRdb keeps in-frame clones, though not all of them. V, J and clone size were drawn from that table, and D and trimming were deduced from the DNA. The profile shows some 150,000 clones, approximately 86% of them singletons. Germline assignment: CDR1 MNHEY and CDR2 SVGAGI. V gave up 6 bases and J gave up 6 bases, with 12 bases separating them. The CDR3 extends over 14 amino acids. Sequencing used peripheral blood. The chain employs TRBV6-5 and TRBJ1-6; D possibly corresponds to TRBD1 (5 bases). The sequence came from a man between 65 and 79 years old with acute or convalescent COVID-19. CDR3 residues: CASRSQGLNSPLHF. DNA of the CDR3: TGTGCCAGCAGATCCCAGGGCCTTAATTCACCCCTCCACTTT.